This TCR beta chain was found in a study of T cell responses to AZD1222 COVID-19 vaccine. As for the study in general: Second-dose recipients at about 4 or about 12 weeks were treated as one pooled group. Study results and limitations: Spike was spanned by vaccine-associated CD4 TCRs, with dominance at 160-218 and 743-854.

A word on this clone: The antigen remains unidentified.

Clones were read by immunoSEQ multiplex PCR, and TCRdb kept only the in-frame ones, dropping some. The sample lists about 170,000 clones; 90% to 95% were seen once. This CDR3 contains 13 residues. Deletions cut 6 bases from V and 8 bases from J, with 16 bases between. This chain connects TRBV12-3 or TRBV12-4 to TRBJ1-1, with D unclear. The receptor was derived from an adult in good health. The sequences come from peripheral blood, collected on day 0 of AZD1222 vaccination. In DNA form, the CDR3 reads TGTGCCAGCAGACAACCGGTGGGAGGGGAAGCTTTCTTT. Translating gives CASRQPVGGEAFF.